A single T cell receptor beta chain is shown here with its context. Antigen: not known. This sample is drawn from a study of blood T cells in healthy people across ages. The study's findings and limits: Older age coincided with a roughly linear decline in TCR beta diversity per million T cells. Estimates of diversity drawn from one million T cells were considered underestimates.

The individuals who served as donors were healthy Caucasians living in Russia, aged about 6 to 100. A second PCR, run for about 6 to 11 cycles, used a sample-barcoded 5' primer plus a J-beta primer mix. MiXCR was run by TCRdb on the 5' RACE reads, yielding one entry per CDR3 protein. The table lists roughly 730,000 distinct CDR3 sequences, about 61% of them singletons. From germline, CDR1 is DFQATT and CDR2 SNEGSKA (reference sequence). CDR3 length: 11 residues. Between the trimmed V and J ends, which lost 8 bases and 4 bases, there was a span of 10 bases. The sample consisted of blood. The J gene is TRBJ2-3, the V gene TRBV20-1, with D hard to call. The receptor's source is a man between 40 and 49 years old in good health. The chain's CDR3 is CSPKLADTQYF. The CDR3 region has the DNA TGCAGTCCTAAACTGGCAGATACGCAGTATTTT.